The subject of this entry is one TCR beta chain. The sample originates from a study of control samples from healthy donors and cancer patients. TCRdb's copy holds only in-frame clones and misses some; the assay was immunoSEQ multiplex PCR. The repertoire holds fewer than 95,000 clones, with more than 85% as singletons. Germline lookup yields CDR1 SGHDN and CDR2 FVKESK. The length of the CDR3 is 13 residues. The sample was blood. The chain links TRBV14 to TRBJ2-7; possibly TRBD2 for D (5 bases). This TCR came from a woman aged 45-59 years in good health. The CDR3 region has the DNA TGTTGGCGGGCCGCCGTTCCTTCCTACGAGCAGTACTTC. Its translation: CWRAAVPSYEQYF.